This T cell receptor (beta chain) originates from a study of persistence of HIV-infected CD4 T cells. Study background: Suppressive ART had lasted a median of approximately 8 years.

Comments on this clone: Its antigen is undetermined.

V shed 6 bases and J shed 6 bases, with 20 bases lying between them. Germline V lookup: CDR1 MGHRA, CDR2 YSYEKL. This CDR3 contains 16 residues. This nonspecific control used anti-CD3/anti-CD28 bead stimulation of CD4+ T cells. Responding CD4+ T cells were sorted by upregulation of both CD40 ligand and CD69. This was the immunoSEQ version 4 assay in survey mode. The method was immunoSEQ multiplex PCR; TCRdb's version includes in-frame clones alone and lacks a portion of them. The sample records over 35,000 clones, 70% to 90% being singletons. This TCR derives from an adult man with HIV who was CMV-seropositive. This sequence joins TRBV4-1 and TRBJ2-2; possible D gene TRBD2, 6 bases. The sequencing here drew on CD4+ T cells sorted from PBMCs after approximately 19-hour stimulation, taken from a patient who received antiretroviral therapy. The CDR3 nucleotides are TGCGCCAGCAGGGATGACGGGACTTCCACGGCCGGGGAGCTGTTTTTT. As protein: CASRDDGTSTAGELFF.